Many counts were recorded for the clone carrying this T cell receptor beta chain. The antigen is unknown. V lost 3 bases and J 7 bases, leaving 13 bases between the germline ends. The V gene's germline CDR1 is MNHEY and CDR2 SMNVEV (reference sequence). The CDR3 runs 14 residues. Semi-nested PCR with Nested Universal Primer A followed constant-region reverse priming of full-length variable regions. TCRdb re-analysed the 5' RACE reads in MiXCR, keeping a single row per CDR3 protein. The sample lists over 40,000 distinct CDR3 sequences, 30% seen once, with just over 4% in the top ten. CD4+CD45RO+CD25- cells were isolated as memory CD4+ T cells. Study results and caveats: The TCR gene usage of tumor memory CD4+ T cells clustered together with blood and lymph node memory CD4+ cells and with lymph node naive CD4+ cells.

The rearrangement joins TRBV27 to TRBJ1-5; TRBD1 is a possible D gene (5 bases). The sequencing sample was made of tumor-infiltrating memory CD4+ T cells sorted from the breast tumor. Subset given: memory CD4+ T cells, CD4+CD45RO+CD25-. This TCR was sampled from a female donor with breast cancer. The CDR3 DNA reads as TGTGCCAGCAGTTTTGGGGGAAGTTCACAGCCCCAGCATTTT. Translated, it gives CASSFGGSSQPQHF.